This T cell receptor (beta chain) comes out of a study of type 1 and type 2 diabetes patients. Study-level information: Participants included type 1 and type 2 diabetes patients plus nondiabetic controls. Findings of the study overall: A median of one highly-expanded CD4+ clone, covering around 4.2% of reads, occurred in type 2 diabetes. Type 2 diabetes repertoires were more diverse than type 1 diabetes repertoires.

The CDR3 extends over 16 amino acids. In germline, CDR1 is KGHDR, CDR2 SFDVKD. V shed 2 bases and J 2 bases; nucleotides not matched to a gene: 5. With respect to this clonotype: The antigen is unknown.

PCR was run on genomic DNA. The TCR beta CDR3 region was amplified using 30 forward and 13 reverse primers. One entry per CDR3 protein, called by TCRdb with MiXCR from the multiplex PCR reads. The table has 250,000 or so distinct CDR3 sequences, more than 40% seen once. The sequenced sample consisted of peripheral blood mononuclear cells (PBMCs). The rearrangement uses TRBV24-1 and TRBJ2-5; 9 positions agree with TRBD1. This clonotype was sampled from a man between 18 and 29 years old with type 2 diabetes. CDR3 protein: CATSDWGTGSQETQYF. The CDR3 coding sequence is TGTGCCACCAGTGATTGGGGGACAGGGTCACAAGAGACCCAGTACTTC.